The sequence of this T cell receptor beta chain was determined in a study of blood T cells in healthy people across ages. Study at large: Template switching caught about one barcoded beta molecule for each two T cells. Study-level results: Per million T cells, TCR beta diversity dropped about linearly as age rose. Long-lived donors carried more naive CD4+ cells and greater diversity than aged donors.

The CDR3 loop spans 14 amino acids. The germline V and J ends were trimmed by 5 bases and 3 bases, with 13 bases remaining between them. As regards this clonotype: The antigen is unknown.

Combining a sample-barcoded 5' primer with a J-beta primer mix, a second PCR ran for roughly 7 to 11 cycles. TCRdb ran MiXCR on the 5' RACE reads and lists one entry per CDR3 protein. The sample shows hundreds of thousands of distinct CDR3 sequences, just over 55% of them seen only once. The genes are TRBV12-3 or TRBV12-4 and TRBJ2-5; D possibly matches TRBD1 or TRBD2 (5 bases each). The sequenced sample consisted of blood. The source of this sequence is a man aged 35-49 years in good health. As DNA, the CDR3 is TGTGCCAGCAGTCCGGGGCCGGTGGAAGAGACCCAGTACTTC. Amino acid sequence: CASSPGPVEETQYF.